A single sample is the source of the 31 T cell receptor beta chains below, sequenced in a study of cytomegalovirus exposure and HLA in healthy donors. Researchers ran the PCR with 60 Vbeta and 13 Jbeta primers. The protocol was immunoSEQ multiplex PCR, while the TCRdb copy is restricted to in-frame clones and leaves out a portion. Among approximately 190,000 clones listed, nearly 80% were seen once. Sequencing was done on a sample of PBMCs. The receptors were sampled from a woman under 40 in good health and CMV-seropositive.

The V gene is TRBV11-1, the J gene TRBJ2-3; D perhaps matches TRBD2 (6 bases). Between the trimmed V and J ends, which lost 3 bases and 2 bases, there was a span of 12 bases. This CDR3 is 15 amino acids long. CDR1 and CDR2 from the germline V gene are SGHAT and FQDESV (reference sequence). The CDR3 DNA is TGTGCCAGCAGCTTCCTCCGGGGGAACACAGATACGCAGTATTTT. It specifies CASSFLRGNTDTQYF. The full variable domain, its missing parts supplied by reference TRBV11-1 and TRBJ2-3, is EAEVAQSPRYKITEKSQAVAFWCDPISGHATLYWYRQILGQGPELLVQFQDESVVDDSQLPKDRFSAERLKGVDSTLKIQPAELGDSAMYLCASSFLRGNTDTQYFGPGTRLTVL.

The chain joins TRBV6-4 to TRBJ1-6; D is undetermined. In germline, CDR1 is MRHNA, CDR2 SNTAGT. CDR3 length equals 14 residues. Trimming pared 0 bases from V and 4 bases from J, leaving 4 bases between. CDR3 bases: TGTGCCAGCAGTGACTCTGCGTATAATTCACCCCTCCACTTT. Protein sequence: CASSDSAYNSPLHF.

The rearrangement uses TRBV7-2 and TRBJ1-2; 9 nucleotides agree with TRBD1. The germline V gene has CDR1 SGHTA and CDR2 FQGNSA. J was trimmed by 2 bases and V by 4 bases; bases with no gene match: 5. There are 15 residues in the CDR3. CDR3 sequence: CASSSLTGGNYGYTF. CDR3 nucleotide sequence: TGTGCCAGCAGCTCTTTGACAGGGGGGAACTATGGCTACACCTTC.

The rearrangement joins TRBV15 to TRBJ2-1, with TRBD1 matching over 9 bases. The V segment lost 1 base and the J segment 7 bases; nucleotides outside the gene matches: 8. CDR3 length: 16 residues. Germline V lookup: CDR1 LNHNV, CDR2 YYDKDF (reference sequence). For the CDR3, the DNA is TGTGCCACCAGCAGAGGGACAGGGGCCACTGGGAATGAGCAGTTCTTC. This codes for CATSRGTGATGNEQFF.

This chain uses TRBV28 with TRBJ2-7, with D possibly being TRBD2 (5 bases). The CDR3 contains 13 residues. Trimming cost V 5 bases and J 2 bases, with 10 bases left between them. Germline V lookup: CDR1 MDHEN, CDR2 SYDVKM. CDR3 nucleotides: TGTGCCAGCAGTCCTTGGGGAGCCTACGAGCAGTACTTC. Its protein is CASSPWGAYEQYF. The whole variable domain, remainder taken from reference TRBV28 and TRBJ2-7, is DVKVTQSSRYLVKRTGEKVFLECVQDMDHENMFWYRQDPGLGLRLIYFSYDVKMKEKGDIPEGYSVSREKKERFSLILESASTNQTSMYLCASSPWGAYEQYFGPGTRLTVT.

The chain is built from TRBV20-1 and TRBJ2-7, with D possibly being TRBD2 (5 bases). The CDR3 has 11 residues. Trimming stripped 5 bases from V and 4 bases from J, with 9 bases between. Germline-derived CDR1 and CDR2 are DFQATT and SNEGSKA (reference sequence). CDR3 DNA: TGCAGTGCTTATCCGGGGTACGAGCAGTACTTC. It encodes CSAYPGYEQYF.

The chain has TRBV20-1 and TRBJ2-3; 8 nucleotides match TRBD2. From germline, CDR1 is DFQATT and CDR2 SNEGSKA (reference sequence). V lost 4 bases to trimming and J lost 14 bases; unmatched junction nucleotides: 8. This CDR3 spans 11 amino acids. The CDR3 DNA sequence: TGCAGTGCTAAAGCGGGAGCTGCCCGGTATTTT. Amino acid sequence: CSAKAGAARYF.

The chain uses TRBV7-9 and TRBJ2-1, with TRBD2 identical over 13 bases. Trimming removed 5 bases from V and 3 bases from J; junction bases left unmatched: 7. Germline V gene lookup returns CDR1 SEHNR and CDR2 FQNEAQ (reference sequence). This CDR3 has 17 amino acids. CDR3 DNA: TGTGCCAGCAGCCCACATGGACTAGCGGGGGACTACAATGAGCAGTTCTTC. This codes for CASSPHGLAGDYNEQFF.

The rearrangement uses TRBV15 and TRBJ2-1, with D possibly TRBD2 on 6 matching bases. Deletions cut 4 bases from V and 4 bases from J, with 8 bases between. CDR3 length: 13 residues. Per the germline V gene, CDR1 is LNHNV and CDR2 is YYDKDF (reference sequence). CDR3 protein: CATSTGEYNEQFF. CDR3 DNA: TGTGCCACCAGCACGGGGGAGTACAATGAGCAGTTCTTC.

The V call is TRBV4-1, the J call TRBJ1-2; 9 nucleotides align to TRBD1. This CDR3 contains 15 residues. Trimming removed 6 bases from V and 7 bases from J; junction bases left unmatched: 12. Germline V gene lookup returns CDR1 MGHRA and CDR2 YSYEKL. DNA of the CDR3: TGCGCCAGCAGTCATTTGCCGGGACAGGGACTTGGCTACACCTTC. This translates into CASSHLPGQGLGYTF.

The gene calls are TRBV6-6 and TRBJ2-7, with a tentative D call TRBD1 (6 bases). The length of the CDR3 is 12 residues. Trimming took off 5 bases at V and 4 bases at J, with 9 bases between the two ends. The germline V gene has CDR1 MNHNY and CDR2 SVGAGI (reference sequence). The CDR3 nucleotides read TGTGCCAGCAGTAAGGGGGTTTACGAGCAGTACTTC. Protein product: CASSKGVYEQYF.

The V gene is TRBV18, the J gene TRBJ2-2; TRBD2 matches 8 bases. CDR3 length: 15 amino acids. V dropped 4 bases and J dropped 1; count of bases not matched to a gene: 2. Germline CDR1 reads KGHSH; CDR2 reads LQKENI. CDR3 DNA: TGTGCCAGCTCACAGACTAGCGAGAACACCGGGGAGCTGTTTTTT. Encoded protein: CASSQTSENTGELFF. The whole variable domain, filled in from reference TRBV18 and TRBJ2-2, reads NAGVMQNPRHLVRRRGQEARLRCSPMKGHSHVYWYRQLPEEGLKFMVYLQKENIIDESGMPKERFSAEFPKEGPSILRIQQVVRGDSAAYFCASSQTSENTGELFFGEGSRLTVL.

The chain couples TRBV28 to TRBJ2-1; 13 nucleotides align to TRBD2. Germline CDR1 and CDR2: MDHEN and SYDVKM. V trimming: 7 bases; J trimming: 3 bases; junction bases outside the gene matches: 3. CDR3 size: 15 residues. CDR3 coding DNA: TGTGCCAGCAAAGGGACTAGCGGGATCTACAATGAGCAGTTCTTC. Its translation is CASKGTSGIYNEQFF. The complete variable domain, with remaining parts taken from reference TRBV28 and TRBJ2-1, reads DVKVTQSSRYLVKRTGEKVFLECVQDMDHENMFWYRQDPGLGLRLIYFSYDVKMKEKGDIPEGYSVSREKKERFSLILESASTNQTSMYLCASKGTSGIYNEQFFGPGTRLTVL.

The chain joins TRBV6-1 to TRBJ1-6, with D hard to call. Germline values: CDR1 MNHNS, CDR2 SASEGT. The CDR3 is 13 residues long. V was cut by 7 bases and J by 7 bases, with 11 bases left in between. This chain's CDR3 is CASMVQQNSPLHF. The CDR3 DNA sequence: TGTGCCAGCATGGTACAGCAAAATTCACCCCTCCACTTT.

This clone was seen only once. The chain has TRBV27 and TRBJ2-3; maybe TRBD2 (5 bases). The V gene lost 5 bases and the J gene lost 5 bases, with 11 bases spanning the gap. The V gene's germline CDR1 is MNHEY and CDR2 SMNVEV (reference sequence). CDR3 length: 13 amino acids. CDR3 nucleotides: TGTGCCAGCAGTCGGAGACGGGGAGATACGCAGTATTTT. It is translated as CASSRRRGDTQYF.

Regarding this clone: At one end, the junction sequence differs from germline, possibly due to a read error. This chain uses TRBV7-7 with TRBJ2-5; possible D gene TRBD1, 6 bases. The CDR3 totals 13 residues. Germline CDR1 reads SSHAT; CDR2 reads FNYEAQ (reference sequence). CDR3 nucleotides: TGTGCTAGCAGTTTCCCAGGGGTAGAGACCCAGTACTTC. This translates into CASSFPGVETQYF.

The V and J genes are TRBV19 and TRBJ2-7; maybe TRBD2 (6 bases). V was shortened by 2 bases and J by 1 base, with 12 bases between the two germline ends. Germline values: CDR1 LNHDA, CDR2 SQIVND (reference sequence). The CDR3 is 15 residues long. The CDR3 protein is CASSIWLAPSYEQYF. CDR3 coding DNA: TGTGCCAGTAGTATATGGCTAGCGCCATCCTACGAGCAGTACTTC.

The V gene is TRBV4-1, the J gene TRBJ2-6, with a tentative D call TRBD1 (7 bases). The CDR3 loop spans 19 amino acids. Deletions cut 0 bases from V and 2 bases from J, with 17 bases between. Germline lookup yields CDR1 MGHRA and CDR2 YSYEKL. CDR3 sequence reads: CASSQDSRGALPGANVLTF. In DNA form, the CDR3 reads TGCGCCAGCAGCCAAGACTCCAGGGGGGCCTTACCTGGGGCCAACGTCCTGACTTTC.

The chain combines TRBV15 with TRBJ1-5; D is ambiguous. Germline V gene lookup returns CDR1 LNHNV and CDR2 YYDKDF (reference sequence). The CDR3 sequence is 14 residues long. Trimming pared 2 bases from V and 7 bases from J, leaving 12 bases between. CDR3 in DNA: TGTGCCACCAGCAGAAAATTAGGGAGCCAGCCCCAGCATTTT. This gives the protein CATSRKLGSQPQHF.

The chain has TRBV5-8 and TRBJ1-2, with 11 bases matching TRBD1. The CDR3 contains 16 residues. CDR1 SGHTS and CDR2 YDEGEE come from the germline V gene. After removal of 4 bases from V and 8 bases from J, the junction contained 13 bases not matched to a gene. The DNA for the CDR3 is TGTGCCAGCAGCCTCTGGACAGGGGGCGTTAGGGTCGGCTACACCTTC. This gives the protein CASSLWTGGVRVGYTF.

The CDR3 DNA follows: TGTGCCAGCAGGGACTCCCTTTTGGGTGAGCAGTTCTTC. Its protein product is CASRDSLLGEQFF. The genes are TRBV27 and TRBJ2-1; the D gene is possibly TRBD2 (5 bases). V was clipped by 6 bases and J by 9 bases, with 15 bases between them. Germline V gives CDR1 MNHEY, CDR2 SMNVEV (reference sequence). The CDR3 has 13 amino acids.

The chain combines TRBV9 with TRBJ1-6; D is uncertain. The V end was cut by 3 bases, the J end by 7 bases, with 14 bases between. Looked up from germline, CDR1 is SGDLS and CDR2 is YYNGEE. This CDR3 is built from 15 residues. CDR3 amino acids: CASSADQVSNSPLHF. In DNA, the CDR3 is TGTGCCAGCAGCGCGGATCAGGTCAGCAATTCACCCCTCCACTTT.

The chain carries TRBV5-4 and TRBJ1-2; D is unresolved. V was pared by 5 bases and J by 6 bases, with 20 bases between. The CDR3 spans 15 residues. Germline-derived CDR1 and CDR2 are SGHNT and YYREEE (reference sequence). The CDR3, as DNA: TGTGCCAGCAGTTCCCTCGGAGGGAGAAGGGATGGCTACACCTTC. It codes for CASSSLGGRRDGYTF.

The chain recombines TRBV6-1 with TRBJ1-3; a weak D match, TRBD1 (5 bases). V was clipped by 6 bases and J by 0 bases, with 9 bases between them. CDR3 length: 14 amino acids. The germline V gene has CDR1 MNHNS and CDR2 SASEGT. The CDR3 region is CASSGHISGNTIYF. The CDR3, as DNA: TGTGCCAGCAGCGGACACATCTCTGGAAACACCATATATTTT.

The V gene is TRBV25-1, the J gene TRBJ2-3, with D perhaps matching TRBD2 (7 bases). The germline V gene has CDR1 MGHDK and CDR2 SYGVNS. This CDR3 has 16 residues. The germline V and J ends were trimmed by 1 base and 5 bases, with 16 bases remaining between them. The CDR3, as DNA: TGTGCCAGCAGTGAATCGGGGGGCCGAACTCTAGATACGCAGTATTTT. Translated, it gives CASSESGGRTLDTQYF.

The rearrangement links TRBV19 to TRBJ2-6, with 7 bases fitting TRBD1. The CDR3 covers 15 residues. In germline, CDR1 is LNHDA, CDR2 SQIVND (reference sequence). V gave up 6 bases and J gave up 3 bases; unmatched junction bases: 5. The CDR3 protein is CASSPRGRGANVLTF. CDR3 sequence (DNA): TGTGCCAGTAGCCCAAGGGGGCGTGGGGCCAACGTCCTGACTTTC.

The chain employs TRBV6-5 and TRBJ2-7, with TRBD1 identical over 9 bases. From germline, CDR1 is MNHEY and CDR2 SVGAGI. The junction had 8 bases not matched to a gene; V was cut back by 2 bases and J by 6 bases. The CDR3 runs 15 residues. CDR3 residues: CASSYSGTGRFEQYF. For the CDR3, the DNA is TGTGCCAGCAGTTACAGCGGGACAGGGCGGTTCGAGCAGTACTTC.

The V and J genes are TRBV19 and TRBJ1-2, with D unclear. Germline-derived CDR1 and CDR2 are LNHDA and SQIVND (reference sequence). Between the trimmed V and J ends, which lost 10 bases and 0 bases, there was a span of 15 bases. The CDR3 runs to 14 residues. The CDR3 DNA reads TGTGCCACTCTTCCTCCGGGTGCTAACTATGGCTACACCTTC. It translates to CATLPPGANYGYTF.

This clone has a handful of counts. The rearrangement links TRBV19 to TRBJ1-5, with TRBD1 as a possible D gene (5 bases). The V gene lost 10 bases and the J gene lost 0 bases, with 10 bases spanning the gap. This CDR3 is 13 amino acids long. Looked up from germline, CDR1 is LNHDA and CDR2 is SQIVND (reference sequence). In DNA, the CDR3 is TGTGCCACCGGGACTTTTAGCAATCAGCCCCAGCATTTT. It translates to CATGTFSNQPQHF.

A remark on this clone: The same CDR3 also results from other DNA sequences found in this sample. This chain connects TRBV28 to TRBJ2-6, with TRBD1 as a possible D gene (6 bases). CDR3 length: 15 residues. Germline V gene sequence: CDR1 MDHEN, CDR2 SYDVKM. The V and J ends lost 2 bases and 1 base respectively, with 6 bases between them. The CDR3 sequence: CASSLTGSGANVLTF. The CDR3 DNA is TGTGCCAGCAGTTTAACAGGGTCTGGGGCCAACGTCCTGACTTTC. The full variable domain, with the rest looked up from reference TRBV28 and TRBJ2-6, is DVKVTQSSRYLVKRTGEKVFLECVQDMDHENMFWYRQDPGLGLRLIYFSYDVKMKEKGDIPEGYSVSREKKERFSLILESASTNQTSMYLCASSLTGSGANVLTFGAGSRLTVL.

V usage is TRBV18 and J usage is TRBJ2-2, with D maybe TRBD1 (5 bases). Germline lookup yields CDR1 KGHSH and CDR2 LQKENI. This CDR3 is 17 amino acids long. Trimming removed 3 bases at V and 0 bases at J, with 14 bases between. Here the CDR3 reads CASSPTLQDSNTGELFF. DNA of the CDR3: TGTGCCAGCTCACCGACCCTACAGGATTCGAACACCGGGGAGCTGTTTTTT.